The 17 T cell receptor beta chains in this list originate from one sample, sequenced in a study of cytomegalovirus exposure and HLA in healthy donors (dated by TCRdb to 2015 to 2018). The library was obtained by the immunoSEQ multiplex PCR assay. A mixture of 60 forward primers for TCR Vbeta segments and 13 reverse primers for TCR Jbeta segments was used in the multiplex PCR. Entries here come from immuneACCESS through TCRdb and include only in-frame sequences with V and J called. Some clones fail to appear in such tables; in the studies checked, an unresolved V gene covers under half of the shortfall, and the cause of the remainder is unknown. This sample lists about 160,000 clones; roughly nine tenths were detected once. The top ten hold 0.65% to 0.9% of the sample. Sequencing used PBMCs. These receptors were obtained from a woman younger than 45 in good health and CMV-seronegative.

The chain couples TRBV12-5 to TRBJ1-4; 8 positions agree with TRBD1. The junction had 5 bases not matched to a gene; V was cut back by 6 bases and J by 5 bases. Germline CDR1 and CDR2: LGHNT and FRNRAP. This CDR3 is built from 14 residues. CDR3 amino acids: CASGSGQANEKLFF. The DNA of the CDR3 is TGTGCTAGTGGATCGGGACAGGCCAATGAAAAACTGTTTTTT.

This rearrangement joins TRBV29-1 to TRBJ1-4; 12 bases line up with TRBD1. J lost 7 bases, V lost 1 base, and 7 bases had no gene match. The CDR3 covers 16 residues. The germline V gene has CDR1 SQVTM and CDR2 ANQGSEA. CDR3 in amino acids: CSVEGDRGPWGEKLFF. In DNA, the CDR3 is TGCAGCGTTGAAGGGGACAGGGGGCCCTGGGGTGAAAAACTGTTTTTT.

The rearrangement links TRBV7-7 to TRBJ2-3; D is possibly TRBD1 (8 bases). V lost 6 bases and J 0 bases, leaving 22 bases between the germline ends. Per germline, CDR1 SSHAT and CDR2 FNYEAQ (reference sequence). The CDR3 is 18 residues long. As DNA, the CDR3 is TGTGCCAGCAGACATATAAGAGACAGGGGACTAAGCACAGATACGCAGTATTTT. It specifies CASRHIRDRGLSTDTQYF.

The chain is built from TRBV6-5 and TRBJ2-5; 8 nucleotides align to TRBD2. The end of the DNA aligns better with TRBJ2-7, so the J call may be wrong. This CDR3 has 14 amino acids. Germline lookup yields CDR1 MNHEY and CDR2 SVGAGI. The CDR3 DNA is TGTGCCAGCAGCCGAAGCGGGAGACTGTTCGAGCAGTACTTC. Translation: CASSRSGRLFEQYF.

The chain carries TRBV9 and TRBJ1-5, with D perhaps matching TRBD1 (6 bases). Germline lookup yields CDR1 SGDLS and CDR2 YYNGEE. Trimming cost V 3 bases and J 0 bases, with 13 bases left between them. This CDR3 contains 16 residues. The CDR3 is CASSADTGISNQPQHF. The CDR3 nucleotides are TGTGCCAGCAGCGCGGACACAGGGATTAGCAATCAGCCCCAGCATTTT.

The chain joins TRBV2 to TRBJ1-1; D gene unclear. Germline-derived CDR1 and CDR2 are SNHLY and FYNNEI. V lost 0 bases and J 5 bases, leaving 25 bases between the germline ends. The CDR3 is made up of 19 amino acids. CDR3 sequence: CASSEALRTRARVRTEAFF. The CDR3 nucleotides read TGTGCCAGCAGTGAAGCGCTTCGGACCCGGGCGAGGGTGAGGACTGAAGCTTTCTTT.

This clone was observed a few times. The gene calls are TRBV5-1 and TRBJ2-3; D is perhaps TRBD2 (5 bases). Trimming stripped 5 bases from V and 3 bases from J, with 10 bases between. The CDR3 extends over 13 amino acids. CDR1 SGHRS and CDR2 YFSETQ come from the germline V gene. CDR3 DNA: TGCGCCAGCAGATCGGGGTCAACAGATACGCAGTATTTT. Its protein is CASRSGSTDTQYF. The full variable domain, rest sourced from reference TRBV5-1 and TRBJ2-3, is KAGVTQTPRYLIKTRGQQVTLSCSPISGHRSVSWYQQTPGQGLQFLFEYFSETQRNKGNFPGRFSGRQFSNSRSEMNVSTLELGDSALYLCASRSGSTDTQYFGPGTRLTVL.

The chain uses TRBV11-2 and TRBJ2-7, with D maybe TRBD1 (6 bases). In germline, CDR1 is SGHAT, CDR2 FQNNGV. This CDR3 has 14 amino acids. Between the trimmed V and J ends, which lost 3 bases and 4 bases, there was a span of 13 bases. The CDR3 nucleotides are TGTGCCAGCAGCTTTACGGACAGCACATACGAGCAGTACTTC. Encoded protein: CASSFTDSTYEQYF.

The chain combines TRBV7-9 with TRBJ2-3, with D possibly TRBD1 on 5 matching bases. This CDR3 is 12 amino acids long. The ends were cut back, 8 bases at V and 1 base at J, with 7 bases in the middle. The germline V gene has CDR1 SEHNR and CDR2 FQNEAQ (reference sequence). CDR3 sequence: CASGRGTDTQYF. The CDR3, as DNA: TGTGCCAGCGGCAGGGGCACAGATACGCAGTATTTT.

The chain is built from TRBV11-2 and TRBJ1-1, with a possible D match to TRBD1 (5 bases). Germline V lookup: CDR1 SGHAT, CDR2 FQNNGV. V lost 5 bases to trimming and J lost 4 bases, with 17 bases between them. The CDR3 consists of 15 residues. The CDR3 DNA sequence: TGTGCCAGCAGCATCGTCAGGGCCCCGGGCACTGAAGCTTTCTTT. It yields the protein CASSIVRAPGTEAFF.

The gene calls are TRBV7-6 and TRBJ2-7; TRBD1 matches at 8 bases. The trim removed 2 bases at V and 5 bases at J, leaving 8 bases unmatched. The CDR3 contains 15 residues. The germline V gene has CDR1 SGHVS and CDR2 FNYEAQ. CDR3 residues: CASSLYDRGVDEQYF. The CDR3, as DNA: TGTGCCAGCAGCTTATACGACAGGGGCGTGGACGAGCAGTACTTC.

The chain has TRBV30 and TRBJ1-4; D is ambiguous. The CDR3 length is 15 residues. Trimming stripped 1 base from V and 5 bases from J, with 14 bases between. Germline assignment: CDR1 GTSNPN and CDR2 SVGIG (reference sequence). The CDR3 DNA follows: TGTGCCTGGAGTGCCCCGGGGAGGGAGAATGAAAAACTGTTTTTT. Protein product: CAWSAPGRENEKLFF.

The genes are TRBV27 and TRBJ2-7; 8 bases fit TRBD2. CDR1 and CDR2 from the germline V gene are MNHEY and SMNVEV (reference sequence). The CDR3 covers 13 residues. The V gene end was trimmed by 8 bases and the J gene end by 6 bases; junction bases not matched to a gene: 9. The CDR3 nucleotides are TGTGCCAGCCATCCCGGGGGGGGCCTCGAGCAGTACTTC. Translating gives CASHPGGGLEQYF.

V gene TRBV7-8 combines with J gene TRBJ2-5; D not resolved. CDR1 and CDR2 from the germline V gene are SGHVS and FQNEAQ. Trimming cost V 0 bases and J 13 bases, with 15 bases left between them. The CDR3 has 13 residues. The CDR3 region has the DNA TGTGCCAGCAGCTTAGCCACCGCTTTTGAGGCGTACTTC. It codes for CASSLATAFEAYF.

This rearrangement joins TRBV14 to TRBJ2-7; D gene ambiguous. The CDR3 is 14 amino acids. Germline CDR1 is SGHDN and CDR2 is FVKESK. Trimming took off 0 bases at V and 6 bases at J, with 12 bases between the two ends. The CDR3 DNA is TGTGCCAGCAGCCAAGATTCTAGGCATTCCGAGCAGTACTTC. Its translation: CASSQDSRHSEQYF.

CDR3 coding DNA: TGTGCCAGCAGCCAAGTGGGTCCCCGTTCAGGGGGAAGGGAGACCCAGTACTTC. Protein sequence: CASSQVGPRSGGRETQYF. This sequence joins TRBV14 and TRBJ2-5, with 7 bases fitting TRBD1. The V gene end was trimmed by 1 base and the J gene end by 5 bases; junction bases not matched to a gene: 16. Germline assignment: CDR1 SGHDN and CDR2 FVKESK. The CDR3 covers 18 residues.

This sequence joins TRBV4-1 and TRBJ2-1; 8 nucleotides agree with TRBD2. Per the germline V gene, CDR1 is MGHRA and CDR2 is YSYEKL. The V segment lost 4 bases and the J segment 4 bases; nucleotides outside the gene matches: 15. The CDR3 length is 18 residues. Here the CDR3 reads CASSPSPVASGRYNEQFF. For the CDR3, the DNA is TGCGCCAGCAGCCCATCCCCGGTGGCTAGCGGGCGATACAATGAGCAGTTCTTC.